This T cell receptor beta chain was observed in a study of cytomegalovirus exposure and HLA in healthy donors. Overall study findings and caveats: From TCR beta sequences, most subjects' HLA-A and HLA-B alleles were reportedly predicted accurately.

The V and J ends lost 1 base and 5 bases respectively, with 11 bases between them. There are 14 residues in the CDR3. Germline loops: CDR1 SNHLY, CDR2 FYNNEI. Note on this clone: The antigen remains unidentified.

Primers for the PCR totalled 60 Vbeta and 13 Jbeta. Profiled with immunoSEQ multiplex PCR; TCRdb holds only in-frame clones, not every one. The data hold approximately 200,000 clones, with about four fifths observed a single time. This TCR came from a boy between 2 and 10 years old in good health and CMV-seronegative. The J gene is TRBJ2-5, the V gene TRBV2; D is uncertain. Source material: PBMCs. The chain's CDR3 is CASSEGSRAETQYF. DNA for the CDR3: TGTGCCAGCAGTGAAGGGTCTCGTGCGGAGACCCAGTACTTC.